Detailed here is one T cell receptor beta chain. Adults between about 18 and 89 years of age took part from 24 US areas. Clinical histories supplied by participants themselves formed the basis of cohort assignment. Donors in Cohort 3 counted as recovered after two negative PCRs, clearance, or symptom resolution. How the authors handled the data: Using reference gene primer amplification, nucleated cell counts were estimated. Assay used: immunoSEQ multiplex PCR; TCRdb lists only in-frame clones, some missing. The V and J calls and the clone size are those of that table, but D and trimming were determined from the DNA. The table lists fewer than 300,000 clones, more than 80% of them singletons. This CDR3 is 15 amino acids long. Germline trimming cut 2 bases from V and 3 bases from J; bases unmatched to any gene: 5. Germline V gene sequence: CDR1 SGHTA, CDR2 FQGNSA. These data originate in a study of blood T cell repertoires in COVID-19.

The J gene is TRBJ2-3, the V gene TRBV7-2; the match to TRBD1 covers 7 bases. The clonotype originates from a woman in her twenties or thirties who had recovered from COVID-19. The specimen was PBMCs or T cells enriched from blood (not recorded which). This CDR3 reads CASSLKTGWTDTQYF. In nucleotides, the CDR3 is TGTGCCAGCAGCTTAAAGACAGGGTGGACAGATACGCAGTATTTT.